The clone carrying this T cell receptor (beta chain) was counted between two and nine times. The antigen remains unidentified. As every portion of the isolated RNA was reverse transcribed, the sequencing read expressed TCRB transcripts. Sequencing used immunoSEQ multiplex PCR; TCRdb keeps in-frame clones, though not all of them. The profile shows 300,000 to 450,000 clones, roughly 21% of them singletons. The source of the sample is a study of beta chain features in type 1 diabetes. Whole-study findings and limits: Among all four CD4+ subsets, Type 1 diabetes patients had TCRB CDR3s that were moderately but significantly shorter.

The receptor was derived from a woman under 30 in good health. Sequencing was carried out using naive CD4+ T cells from blood.

CDR3 sequence (DNA): TGTGCCATACCCGGGTCGGGGTCGAATTCACCCCTCCACTTT. Its translation is CAIPGSGSNSPLHF. The V call is TRBV2, the J call TRBJ1-6; D is unresolved. CDR3 length equals 14 residues. Between the trimmed V and J ends, which lost 10 bases and 7 bases, there was a span of 17 bases. Germline CDR1 and CDR2: SNHLY and FYNNEI.